The source of this T cell receptor (beta chain) is a study of T cell repertoires in aging, cancer and after chemotherapy. Study in general: Six age groups, ranging from 30 or younger to 70 or older, included the donors. Study-wide findings and caveats: Loss of evenness, beyond lost richness, contributed to age-related TCR diversity decline in cancer patients. Age-matched healthy donors had significantly more diverse, less clonal blood TCR repertoires than untreated cancer patients. Across the chemotherapy interval, each cancer cohort showed higher median generation probability, suggesting thymic rebound.

Germline trimming cut 4 bases from V and 6 bases from J; bases unmatched to any gene: 2. The CDR3 covers 16 residues. Germline CDR1 reads PRHDT; CDR2 reads FYEKMQ (reference sequence). Rearranged V-D-J TRB sequences were amplified with a mixed TRB-A/B primer pool. Using its own MiXCR run on the multiplex PCR reads, TCRdb lists one record per CDR3 protein. The table records 1,500 to 2,000 distinct CDR3 sequences, around 60% of them present only once. Worth noting for this clonotype: Its antigen remains unknown.

TCR beta rearrangements were amplified from peripheral blood genomic DNA. The TCR was taken from a human donor with a blood cancer. This chain connects TRBV13 to TRBJ2-2; the match to TRBD2 covers 16 bases. The sequencing input was blood. CDR3 in amino acids: CASSSGLAGGAGELFF. CDR3 coding DNA: TGTGCCAGCAGCTCGGGACTAGCGGGAGGGGCCGGGGAGCTGTTTTTT.